Following are 4 T cell receptor beta chains from one sample sequenced in a study of tumor and adjacent non-tumor tissue in lung cancer. No cell sorting was done before RNA was extracted from the tissue. Three rounds of nested PCR, following a modified ARM-PCR protocol, produced the TCRbeta library. TCRdb itself ran the multiplex PCR reads through MiXCR, one entry per CDR3 protein. The table has about 85,000 distinct CDR3 sequences, roughly three fifths seen once. The sequenced sample was lung tumor tissue. These receptors all come from a man between 70 and 80 years old with non-small cell lung cancer.

This clonotype appeared a single time. V is TRBV12-3 or TRBV12-4 and J is TRBJ2-5, with 7 bases fitting TRBD2. V gave up 5 bases and J gave up 9 bases; unmatched junction bases: 12. CDR3 length: 14 amino acids. CDR3 sequence reads: CASSPGGSQGAQYF. In DNA form, the CDR3 reads TGTGCCAGCAGTCCCGGGGGGTCCCAAGGGGCCCAGTACTTC.

The table lists this clonotype with a few counts. A much larger clone lies a single base off, so this may be a read error. This chain joins TRBV6-1 and TRBJ2-7; 9 bases map to TRBD1. The CDR3 is made up of 17 amino acids. The germline gives CDR1 MNHNS, CDR2 SASEGT. With 5 bases clipped from V and 6 bases from J, the junction kept 17 bases outside the gene matches. The CDR3 DNA reads as TGTGCCAGCAGTAACAACAGGGGGCAGGGGGGGCTTTCCGAGCAGTACTTC. It translates to CASSNNRGQGGLSEQYF.

V and J are TRBV5-1 and TRBJ2-2; D unclear. The V and J ends lost 2 bases and 2 bases respectively, with 1 base between them. The germline CDR1 and CDR2 sequences are SGHRS and YFSETQ. This CDR3 spans 12 amino acids. CDR3 nucleotides: TGCGCCAGCAGCTTAAACACCGGGGAGCTGTTTTTT. It is translated as CASSLNTGELFF.

This clonotype was counted many times. The chain combines TRBV5-5 with TRBJ2-7, with 7 nucleotides matching TRBD1. Trimming at V came to 0 bases and at J to 11 bases, leaving 5 bases not matched to a gene. The CDR3 is 12 residues long. CDR1 and CDR2 (germline): SGHKS, YYEKEE (reference sequence). The CDR3, as DNA: TGTGCCAGCAGCTTGGTGGGACAGAGGGAGTACTTC. Amino acids: CASSLVGQREYF.